This T cell receptor (beta chain) stems from a study of T cells in Graves' hyperthyroidism and ophthalmopathy. General observations from the study: Patients with ophthalmopathy were separated from those with stable hyperthyroidism by a 13 V-J model.

Uncontrolled infection, other autoimmune disease, pregnancy and lactation each barred patients from inclusion. TCR beta CDR3 regions were amplified from RNA transcripts. The TCR CDR3 was amplified in a first-round RT-PCR using the HTBI primer set. MiXCR, run by TCRdb on the multiplex PCR reads, gives a single entry per CDR3 protein. In the table there are approximately 870,000 distinct CDR3 sequences, roughly 37% of which are singletons. This clonotype occurred a few times. The target antigen is unknown. This clonotype was sampled from a man younger than 30 with Graves' hyperthyroidism. The sample comprised blood.

In DNA, the CDR3 is TGTGCCAGCAGTGCGACAGGTTATGATCAGCCCCAGCATTTT. Its protein product is CASSATGYDQPQHF. The rearrangement joins TRBV6-5 to TRBJ1-5, with D perhaps matching TRBD1 (6 bases). Germline loops: CDR1 MNHEY, CDR2 SVGAGI. The V end lost 5 bases, the J end lost 5 bases, and 13 bases lay between the germline ends. The CDR3 has 14 amino acids.